The entry that follows covers one T cell receptor beta chain sequence. The target antigen is unknown. The sample originates from a study of shared clonotypes between healthy human individuals. Study summary: There were three CD4 naive, three CD4 memory, two CD8 naive and one CD8 memory plates per donor. Study-level points and caveats: The generation probabilities recorded for non-shared clonotypes fell below those of clonotypes shared by all four donors. Donors were few, which limited the genetic and exposure-history diversity represented.

The repertoire was sequenced with immunoSEQ multiplex PCR; TCRdb's copy has only in-frame clones and lacks some. The sample lists 1.5 million to 1.9 million clones, approximately 98% occurring once. The CD4+ fraction was divided into a CD45RA+ naive subset and a CD45RA-negative memory subset. What was sequenced was naive CD4+ T cells sorted from blood. Noted subset: CD45RA+ positively selected. This TCR was recovered from a man in his thirties or forties in good health.

CDR3 coding DNA: TGTGCCAGCAGCCCGGCAGGGGAGAGGTTCGCAGATACGCAGTATTTT. It is translated as CASSPAGERFADTQYF. J is TRBJ2-3 and V is TRBV7-9, with D tentatively TRBD1 (6 bases). Germline CDR1 and CDR2: SEHNR and FQNEAQ (reference sequence). Between the trimmed V and J ends, which lost 5 bases and 4 bases, there was a span of 19 bases. The CDR3 has 16 amino acids. Looking up the rest from reference TRBV7-9 and TRBJ2-3 gives the full variable domain: DTGVSQNPRHKITKRGQNVTFRCDPISEHNRLYWYRQTLGQGPEFLTYFQNEAQLEKSRLLSDRFSAERPKGSFSTLEIQRTEQGDSAMYLCASSPAGERFADTQYFGPGTRLTVL.